Sequencing of this T cell receptor beta chain was carried out in a study of blood T cells in healthy people across ages. Study-wide results and caveats: Per million T cells, TCR beta diversity dropped roughly linearly as age increased.

Then a second PCR, running roughly 7 to 11 cycles, was carried out with a sample-barcoded 5' primer and a J-beta primer mix. MiXCR, applied by TCRdb to the 5' RACE reads, yields one record per CDR3 protein. The data show roughly 1.6 million distinct CDR3 sequences, 34% seen once. On this clonotype itself: Its antigen is as yet unknown.

Germline trimming cut 4 bases from V and 5 bases from J; bases unmatched to any gene: 7. Germline V CDR1 and CDR2: SGHRS, YFSETQ. The CDR3 runs to 16 residues. The sequenced sample consisted of blood. The chain carries TRBV5-1 and TRBJ2-5; 14 bases are a match to TRBD2. The clonotype comes from a woman aged 30 to 39 in good health. CDR3 region: CASSTGTSGSLETQYF. CDR3 sequence (DNA): TGCGCCAGCAGCACCGGGACTAGCGGGAGTCTGGAGACCCAGTACTTC.